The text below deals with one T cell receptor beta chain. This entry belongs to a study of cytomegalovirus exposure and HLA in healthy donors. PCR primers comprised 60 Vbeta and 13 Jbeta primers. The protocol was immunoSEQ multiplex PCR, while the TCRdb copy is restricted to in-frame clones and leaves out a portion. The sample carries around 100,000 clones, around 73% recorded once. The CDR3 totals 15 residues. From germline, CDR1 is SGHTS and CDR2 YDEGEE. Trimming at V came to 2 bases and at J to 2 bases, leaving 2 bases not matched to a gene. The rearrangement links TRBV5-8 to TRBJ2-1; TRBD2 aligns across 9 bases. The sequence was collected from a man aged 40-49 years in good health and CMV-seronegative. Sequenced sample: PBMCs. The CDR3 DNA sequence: TGTGCCAGCAGCTTCCGCGGGGGGGCCTACAATGAGCAGTTCTTC. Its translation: CASSFRGGAYNEQFF.